This T cell receptor beta chain appears in the sequencing data of a study of OX40 agonist ivuxolimab in advanced cancers. Background for the entire study: Ivuxolimab, which targeted the costimulatory receptor OX40 (CD134), was an agonistic, fully human IgG2 monoclonal antibody. Intravenous ivuxolimab was administered to patients every 2 weeks at six dose levels: 0.01, 0.1, 0.3, 1.5, 3 and 10 mg/kg. Among the roughly 54 dose-escalation patients, approximately 20 had hepatocellular carcinoma, roughly 15 melanoma, 9 renal cell carcinoma and 9 head and neck cancer. A male proportion of roughly 80% and a mean age of around 60 years, ranging from 23 to 79, were recorded for the dose-escalation cohort. Prior anti-PD-1, anti-PD-L1 or anti-CTLA-4 therapy was permitted, and 40% of dose-escalation patients had received checkpoint inhibitors. Three dose-escalation patients achieved partial responses, one with hepatocellular carcinoma and two with cutaneous melanoma. The purpose of peripheral TCRbeta sequencing was to test whether ivuxolimab changed TCR sequence diversity and led to clonal T-cell expansion. The monotherapy dose-escalation portion (N of about 47 patients) of the phase I ivuxolimab trial is reported in the paper. What the work shows at the level of the full study, not this receptor alone: Antigen specificity was not determined for the clonally expanded peripheral T cells. At doses of 0.1 to 3.0 mg/kg, clonal expansion of both CD4+ and CD8+ blood T cells was observed from baseline to week 6. On average, CD8+ T cells showed more expanded clones than CD4+ T cells after ivuxolimab. Low levels of normalized T-cell clonal expansion were also seen in some patients who did not respond. In partial responders in the 0.1-3.0 mg/kg groups, normalized peripheral clonal expansion was found to be among the lowest, especially among CD8+ T cells.

The trial excluded patients who had a history of autoimmune disease or were on systemic immunosuppression. Peripheral blood for TCR sequencing was collected from all dose cohorts at baseline, on cycle 4 day 1, and on cycle 7 day 1. Samples came from an open-label, multicenter, first-in-human phase I dose-escalation trial of ivuxolimab. Adults with locally advanced or metastatic head and neck squamous cell, hepatocellular, melanoma or renal cell carcinoma were enrolled in the trial. Before TCR sequencing, CD4+ and CD8+ T cells were separately sorted from peripheral blood. CDR1 and CDR2 (SGHTA, FQGNSA) derive from the germline V gene. The V end loses 7 bases and the J end loses 0 bases, and a stretch of 12 bases separates them. Inclusive of the bounding cysteine and phenylalanine, the CDR3 is 14 residues long. Only CDR3 DNA remains: 42 bases, in frame from the first base. Genomic DNA was extracted from sorted cells for sequencing of the TCRbeta CDR3 region. TCRbeta CDR3 regions were sequenced using the immunoSEQ Assay. Here the immuneACCESS table is served through TCRdb, limited to in-frame sequences with V and J called. Missing clones are a known gap in these copies; in checked studies unresolved V genes cover under half, and the rest lacks a known reason. Within this sample are more than 80,000 clones, with approximately 90% of them counted one time only. The ten largest account for around 0.5% of the sample.

To note about this clone: This receptor's antigen is unknown. There are no base qualities to consult, and no much larger clone falls within one base.

Sequenced here: CD4+ or CD8+ T cells sorted from blood, sampled in a trial of the OX40 agonist ivuxolimab. The rearrangement joined TRBV7-2 to TRBJ1-2; the D segment cannot be called with confidence. The source of this sequence is an adult with an advanced solid tumor such as melanoma, head and neck, liver or kidney cancer. The DNA is as follows: TGTGCCAGCACCCCCGACTCGACTAACTATGGCTACACCTTC. It translates to CASTPDSTNYGYTF.